A selection of T cell receptor beta chains follows, all from one sample in a study of blood T cell repertoires in COVID-19. Repertoires were generated with immunoSEQ multiplex PCR, while TCRdb's copy carries only in-frame clones and drops some. Of approximately 300,000 clones detected, about 85% appear once; the ten largest clones hold under 6.5%. The sequencing sample was made of PBMCs or T cells enriched from blood (not recorded which). The source is a woman in her twenties or thirties who had recovered from COVID-19. CDR3s include the opening cysteine and the closing phenylalanine or tryptophan. The D gene is left open where the match is weak. Clone size is stated in some rows and not others, as once, few, many or a class when expanded.

-	TRBJ2-3	TRBD2	TRBV30	TGTGCCTCCACCCAGGGACTAGCGGGCACAGATACGCAGTATTTT	CASTQGLAGTDTQYF
-	TRBJ2-3	-	TRBV14	TGTGCCAGCAGCCAAGAGGCCAGGGGAACAGATACGCAGTATTTT	CASSQEARGTDTQYF
-	TRBJ2-7	-	TRBV7-2	TGTGCCAGCAGCTTAGTCACGGGTAACTACGAGCAGTACTTC	CASSLVTGNYEQYF
-	TRBJ1-2	-	TRBV13	TGTGCCAGCAGCTTTATGGGGGCGCGTGGCTATGGCTACACCTTC	CASSFMGARGYGYTF
few	TRBJ2-7	-	TRBV27	TGTGCCAGCAGTTTGAGGAGCTTTTCCTACGAGCAGTACTTC	CASSLRSFSYEQYF
-	TRBJ2-5	TRBD1	TRBV2	TGTGCCAGCAGGGGACAGGGTGTCGAGACCCAGTACTTC	CASRGQGVETQYF
-	TRBJ1-2	-	TRBV11-2	TGTGCCAGCAGCTTGGGGTCTTTTTGGACAGAGAACTATGGCTACACCTTC	CASSLGSFWTENYGYTF
-	TRBJ2-6	-	TRBV14	TGTGCCAGCAGCCGCGGCCTTGGGGCCAACGTCCTGACTTTC	CASSRGLGANVLTF
-	TRBJ1-2	-	TRBV10-3	TGTGCCATCAGTGAGCCTCCGAGGGGGGGCTACACCTTC	CAISEPPRGGYTF
few	TRBJ1-2	-	TRBV6-6	TGTGCCAGCAGTAGTCAACAGGGCCAGATTAACTATGGCTACACCTTC	CASSSQQGQINYGYTF
-	TRBJ1-6	-	TRBV7-9	TGTGCCAGCAGCTTAGTGGCGGGGGGCGCAGGTTCACCCCTCCACTTT	CASSLVAGGAGSPLHF
-	TRBJ1-1	TRBD1	TRBV12-3/TRBV12-4	TGTGCCAGCAGCCACTCAGGGGGATCGGAAGCTTTCTTT	CASSHSGGSEAFF
-	TRBJ2-1	-	TRBV29-1	TGCAGCGTTGTTTCGGGGTCGGAGCAGTTCTTC	CSVVSGSEQFF
-	TRBJ1-1	TRBD1	TRBV7-9	TGTGCCAGCAGCCTAGGACAGGGTTGGACTGAAGCTTTCTTT	CASSLGQGWTEAFF
once	TRBJ1-1	TRBD1	TRBV18	TGTGCCAGCTCCCTGGGACAGGGGGGCACTGAAGCTTTCTTT	CASSLGQGGTEAFF
-	TRBJ2-3	TRBD2	TRBV3-1/TRBV3-2	TGTGCCAGCAGCCCAGGGACTAGCGGGGGGACGCAGTATTTT	CASSPGTSGGTQYF
-	TRBJ1-2	-	TRBV10-3	TGTGCCATCAATATAGGGGGAAATAAAAATGGCTACACCTTC	CAINIGGNKNGYTF
-	TRBJ1-5	-	TRBV5-1	TGCGCCAGCAGCCAAGCCGGCAGGGTGGGGCAGCCCCAGCATTTT	CASSQAGRVGQPQHF
-	TRBJ1-1	-	TRBV27	TGTGCCAGCAGTATGGACAGATTGAACACTGAAGCTTTCTTT	CASSMDRLNTEAFF
-	TRBJ1-5	-	TRBV4-1	TGCGCCAGCAGCCAAGATCCGGGGGGAAGGAGCCAGCCCCAGCATTTT	CASSQDPGGRSQPQHF
-	TRBJ1-2	TRBD1	TRBV9	TGTGCCAGCAGCTCCGGGACAGGGATGATTAACTATGGCTACACCTTC	CASSSGTGMINYGYTF
-	TRBJ2-3	TRBD2	TRBV5-1	TGCGCCAGCAGCCAGCGGACCCGGGGGGGCAACACAGATACGCAGTATTTT	CASSQRTRGGNTDTQYF
-	TRBJ1-5	TRBD1	TRBV19	TGTGCCAGTAGTAGGGGACAGTGGGGGCTGGAGCCCCAGCATTTT	CASSRGQWGLEPQHF
-	TRBJ2-3	TRBD2	TRBV7-8	TGTGCCAGCAGCCCCGGCCCTAGCGGGGGCCGGGGTACGCAGTATTTT	CASSPGPSGGRGTQYF
-	TRBJ1-5	-	TRBV19	TGTGCCAGTAGTGTCCTCGGGGGGGGCAATCAGCCCCAGCATTTT	CASSVLGGGNQPQHF
-	TRBJ1-4	TRBD1	TRBV30	TGTGCCTGGAGCCCCGGGACAGGGGGCATTGGGCTGTTTTTT	CAWSPGTGGIGLFF
-	TRBJ2-7	TRBD1	TRBV5-1	TGCGCCAGCAGCTTAATGACAGGGTGGGAGTTCGAGCAGTACTTC	CASSLMTGWEFEQYF
-	TRBJ2-7	-	TRBV19	TGTGCCAGTAGTATTTCCGGGACAAAAACCTACGAGCAGTACTTC	CASSISGTKTYEQYF
few	TRBJ2-2	-	TRBV19	TGTGCCAGTATGGGGCGGGGAAGTGACACCGGGGAGCTGTTTTTT	CASMGRGSDTGELFF
-	TRBJ2-1	TRBD2	TRBV19	TGTGCCAGCTCCGGGGCTGGGGGGGATGAGCAGTTCTTC	CASSGAGGDEQFF
-	TRBJ2-7	TRBD1	TRBV29-1	TGCAGCGCCCAGCTAGGGACAGTAACCGAGCAGTGCTTC	CSAQLGTVTEQCF
-	TRBJ1-1	TRBD1	TRBV7-9	TGTGCCAGCAGCATACAGGGGCACACTGAAGCTTTCTTT	CASSIQGHTEAFF
-	TRBJ1-1	-	TRBV9	TGTGCCAGCAGCGTAGGCAGGGGATGGAGCACTGAAGCTTTCTTT	CASSVGRGWSTEAFF
once	TRBJ1-1	-	TRBV11-1	TGTGCCAGCAGCTTAGCGGGCCGGCGGGGCACTGAAGCTTTCTTT	CASSLAGRRGTEAFF
-	TRBJ2-1	-	TRBV6-6	TGTGCCAGCAGTCCACAAAGGGGAAGGGTCACCTACAATGAGCAGTTCTTC	CASSPQRGRVTYNEQFF
-	TRBJ2-5	-	TRBV19	TGTGCCAGTAGTAAGGCCCGGAGGCAAGAGACCCAGTACTTC	CASSKARRQETQYF
-	TRBJ2-7	-	TRBV5-1	TGCGCCAGCAGCTTGGGGACATCGTCCTACGAGCAGTACTTC	CASSLGTSSYEQYF
-	TRBJ2-2	TRBD2	TRBV6-5	TGTGCCAGCGGGCTAGCGGGGACTTCGGGGGAGCTGTTTTTT	CASGLAGTSGELFF
-	TRBJ1-6	-	TRBV6-2/TRBV6-3	TGTGCCAGCAGTTACGATAGTCGGGCCACAGGGTCACCCCTCCACTTT	CASSYDSRATGSPLHF
once	TRBJ2-3	TRBD2	TRBV7-2	TGTGCCAGCAGCTTAGGCCTAGCGGGGGGATGGGATACGCAGTATTTT	CASSLGLAGGWDTQYF
-	TRBJ1-2	-	TRBV30	TGTGCCTGGAGTGTTTATGTCCCCACAGGGCATGGCTACACCTTC	CAWSVYVPTGHGYTF
-	TRBJ1-2	-	TRBV5-6	TGTGCCAGCAGCTTCCAGGGTGGCAACTATGGCTACACCTTC	CASSFQGGNYGYTF
-	TRBJ2-4	-	TRBV29-1	TGCAGCGTTGCTAGTCCTCTAGCCAAAAACATTCAGTACTTC	CSVASPLAKNIQYF
-	TRBJ1-6	TRBD1	TRBV24-1	TGTGCCACCAGTGATCCCCCTGGGACAGGGGGCCGAAGCTCCTATAATTCACCCCTCCACTTT	CATSDPPGTGGRSSYNSPLHF
-	TRBJ2-7	TRBD1	TRBV5-6	TGTGCCAGCAGCTTGGTCACGGGGCAGACAGGGTTGTACGAGCAGTACTTC	CASSLVTGQTGLYEQYF
-	TRBJ2-7	-	TRBV27	TGTGCCAGCAGTTTAAAGTCAAGCTTGCGCGAGCAGTACTTC	CASSLKSSLREQYF
-	TRBJ2-7	TRBD2	TRBV5-5	TGTGCCAGCAGCCGAACCGGGACTAGCGACCACGAGCAGTACTTC	CASSRTGTSDHEQYF
-	TRBJ1-3	-	TRBV2	TGTGCCAGCAGTGGGGGGGGTCTGCGTGGAAACACCATATATTTT	CASSGGGLRGNTIYF
-	TRBJ2-5	-	TRBV10-3	TGTGCCATCAGTGAGTCTGGGCACCAAGAGACCCAGTACTTC	CAISESGHQETQYF
-	TRBJ1-2	-	TRBV15	TGTGCCACCAGCGAGGCCGGGACTCGAAACTATGGCTACACCTTC	CATSEAGTRNYGYTF
few	TRBJ2-1	TRBD1	TRBV27	TGTGCCAGCAGGCGAACAGGGGTGGAAGAGCAGTTCTTC	CASRRTGVEEQFF
-	TRBJ1-1	-	TRBV5-4	TGTGCCAGCAGCCTACGGGGAACAGTTGAAGCTTTCTTT	CASSLRGTVEAFF
-	TRBJ2-2	TRBD1	TRBV9	TGTGCCAGCAGCGCGGGACAGGGGTACACCGGGGAGCTGTTTTTT	CASSAGQGYTGELFF
few	TRBJ1-1	-	TRBV5-5	TGTGCCAGCAGCCGAACAGTAAACACTGAAGCTTTCTTT	CASSRTVNTEAFF
-	TRBJ2-5	TRBD1	TRBV19	TGTGCCACCCATCTTACGGGACAGGCCCCCGGAGAGACCCAGTACTTC	CATHLTGQAPGETQYF
-	TRBJ1-2	TRBD1	TRBV30	TGTGCCTGGATTGGACAGGGAACCTCCTATGGCTACACCTTC	CAWIGQGTSYGYTF
-	TRBJ2-1	-	TRBV6-5	TGTGCCAGCAGTTCTGTGGGGCAGGGGTACAATGAGCAGTTCTTC	CASSSVGQGYNEQFF
-	TRBJ2-2	-	TRBV19	TGTGCCAGTAGGGATTACAGGAACACCGGGGAGCTGTTTTTT	CASRDYRNTGELFF
-	TRBJ1-1	-	TRBV6-5	TGTGCCAGCAGTCCGTTCGTGGACGGGATGGCTTTCTTT	CASSPFVDGMAFF